These 14 T cell receptor beta chains share one sample of origin, sequenced in a study of early T cells in non-severe SARS-CoV-2 infection. TCRdb re-called the 5' RACE reads with MiXCR, one entry per CDR3 protein. Of tens of thousands of distinct CDR3 sequences in the sample, around 6.5% were seen once. Sequences were derived from whole blood, sampled at baseline. The source is an adult who was a healthcare worker with PCR-confirmed SARS-CoV-2 infection or an uninfected control (not recorded which).

V and J are TRBV3-1 and TRBJ1-2; 7 nucleotides match TRBD1. CDR3 length: 17 amino acids. Germline V gives CDR1 LGHDT, CDR2 YNNKEL (reference sequence). V trimming: 2 bases; J trimming: 3 bases; junction bases outside the gene matches: 12. DNA of the CDR3: TGTGCCAGCAGCCAATGGACAGGAGGAGGCGGTGACTATGGCTACACCTTC. Translated, it gives CASSQWTGGGGDYGYTF.

The V call is TRBV25-1, the J call TRBJ2-3; D uncertain. With 2 bases removed from V and 6 bases from J, the gap between germline ends came to 9 bases. Per the germline V gene, CDR1 is MGHDK and CDR2 is SYGVNS. The CDR3 covers 13 residues. CDR3 sequence: CASSEPPADTQYF. The CDR3, as DNA: TGTGCCAGCAGTGAACCCCCGGCGGATACGCAGTATTTT.

This clonotype was detected ten times or more. The chain joins TRBV18 to TRBJ1-3; TRBD1 matches at 7 bases. V dropped 4 bases and J dropped 2; count of bases not matched to a gene: 8. The CDR3 consists of 16 residues. CDR1 and CDR2 from the germline V gene are KGHSH and LQKENI. The CDR3 DNA is TGTGCCAGCTCACGGAGGACAGGAGGTGCTGGAAACACCATATATTTT. This sequence encodes CASSRRTGGAGNTIYF. Using reference TRBV18 and TRBJ1-3 for the parts outside the CDR3, the full variable domain is NAGVMQNPRHLVRRRGQEARLRCSPMKGHSHVYWYRQLPEEGLKFMVYLQKENIIDESGMPKERFSAEFPKEGPSILRIQQVVRGDSAAYFCASSRRTGGAGNTIYFGEGSWLTVV.

This clonotype was counted many times. This sequence joins TRBV28 and TRBJ2-2, with D hard to call. Germline V gives CDR1 MDHEN, CDR2 SYDVKM. This CDR3 has 13 residues. The V end was cut by 5 bases, the J end by 2 bases, with 6 bases between. CDR3 bases: TGTGCCAGCAGTCACGTAAACACCGGGGAGCTGTTTTTT. Residues: CASSHVNTGELFF. Filled out from reference TRBV28 and TRBJ2-2, the complete variable domain reads DVKVTQSSRYLVKRTGEKVFLECVQDMDHENMFWYRQDPGLGLRLIYFSYDVKMKEKGDIPEGYSVSREKKERFSLILESASTNQTSMYLCASSHVNTGELFFGEGSRLTVL.

The chain uses TRBV11-2 and TRBJ2-3; 9 nucleotides match TRBD2. The V gene end was trimmed by 5 bases and the J gene end by 14 bases; junction bases not matched to a gene: 17. This CDR3 has 15 residues. Germline CDR1 reads SGHAT; CDR2 reads FQNNGV. The CDR3: CASSREGSGGEPSYF. The CDR3 DNA is TGTGCCAGCAGCAGAGAGGGTAGCGGGGGAGAACCCTCGTATTTT.

This clonotype showed up many times. The J gene is TRBJ2-3, the V gene TRBV5-6, with TRBD2 matching over 13 bases. Germline V CDR1 and CDR2: SGHDT, YYEEEE. The CDR3 runs to 16 residues. The V and J ends lost 4 bases and 2 bases, in that order; junction bases with no gene match: 4. DNA of the CDR3: TGTGCCAGCAGCCAAGGACTAGCGGGGGACACAGATACGCAGTATTTT. Translating gives CASSQGLAGDTDTQYF.

This clonotype was counted only a few times. The junction departs from the called germline gene at one end, perhaps through a read error. V and J are TRBV18 and TRBJ2-1, with TRBD1 identical over 10 bases. CDR3 size: 14 residues. CDR1 and CDR2 from the germline V gene are KGHSH and LQKENI. The CDR3 reads CASSDFISGTGELF. DNA of the CDR3: TGTGCCAGCTCCGACTTCATTTCCGGGACAGGGGAGCTCTTC.

The table lists this clonotype with many counts. This chain connects TRBV5-6 to TRBJ1-2; possible D gene TRBD1, 5 bases. There are 16 residues in the CDR3. Germline V gene lookup returns CDR1 SGHDT and CDR2 YYEEEE. V lost 4 bases, J lost 4 bases, and 20 bases lay in between. CDR3 loop: CASSPAGTSSLYGYTF. The CDR3 DNA sequence: TGTGCCAGCAGCCCTGCCGGGACCTCTTCCCTCTATGGCTACACCTTC. Looking up the rest from reference TRBV5-6 and TRBJ1-2 gives the full variable domain: DAGVTQSPTHLIKTRGQQVTLRCSPKSGHDTVSWYQQALGQGPQFIFQYYEEEERQRGNFPDRFSGHQFPNYSSELNVNALLLGDSALYLCASSPAGTSSLYGYTFGSGTRLTVV.

This clonotype was recorded a few times. V and J are TRBV30 and TRBJ2-7; D not resolved. The CDR3 length is 11 residues. Germline V gene sequence: CDR1 GTSNPN, CDR2 SVGIG (reference sequence). V lost 3 bases and J 4 bases, leaving 7 bases between the germline ends. Here the CDR3 reads CAWRTAYEQYF. The CDR3 coding sequence is TGTGCCTGGAGGACGGCTTACGAGCAGTACTTC.

This clonotype has more than one count but fewer than ten. The chain couples TRBV12-3 or TRBV12-4 to TRBJ2-7, with 7 nucleotides matching TRBD2. V was clipped by 4 bases and J by 2 bases; unmatched bases: 8. The CDR3 has 15 amino acids. The CDR3 protein is CASSSNIRGAYEQYF. CDR3 coding DNA: TGTGCCAGCAGTTCCAACATTCGGGGGGCCTACGAGCAGTACTTC.

This chain links TRBV6-1 with TRBJ2-1, with 7 bases identical to TRBD2. Germline V lookup: CDR1 MNHNS, CDR2 SASEGT. CDR3 length equals 15 residues. J gave up 6 bases and V 0 bases, and 5 bases lay outside the gene matches. CDR3 in amino acids: CASSEAPSGGNEQFF. CDR3 sequence (DNA): TGTGCCAGCAGTGAAGCCCCCTCGGGGGGCAATGAGCAGTTCTTC.

This clonotype has ten or more counts. This chain connects TRBV18 to TRBJ2-3, with 14 nucleotides matching TRBD2. CDR1 is KGHSH, CDR2 LQKENI, per germline. Germline trimming cut 5 bases from V and 5 bases from J; bases unmatched to any gene: 15. The CDR3 sequence is 19 residues long. CDR3 bases: TGTGCCAGCTCATCCCTCCCCGGGACTAGCGGGAGAGAGAAAGATACGCAGTATTTT. Protein product: CASSSLPGTSGREKDTQYF.

At least ten counts were recorded for this clonotype. The chain joins TRBV27 to TRBJ2-7; D uncertain. The CDR3 has 15 residues. V was clipped by 3 bases and J by 4 bases, with 16 bases between them. CDR1 and CDR2 from the germline V gene are MNHEY and SMNVEV (reference sequence). The DNA for the CDR3 is TGTGCCAGCAGTTTCTCCCAGGACCCCAAGTACGAGCAGTACTTC. Amino acids: CASSFSQDPKYEQYF.

The sample holds many counts of this clonotype. The chain links TRBV20-1 to TRBJ2-3; D remains unclear. Germline V gene sequence: CDR1 DFQATT, CDR2 SNEGSKA (reference sequence). This CDR3 has 14 residues. V shed 5 bases and J shed 2 bases, with 14 bases lying between them. The CDR3 DNA reads TGCAGTGCTCAGACCCGACGCACCACAGATACGCAGTATTTT. This encodes CSAQTRRTTDTQYF.